This T cell receptor (beta chain) was recorded in a study of siplizumab effects on memory and regulatory T cells. This clone was picked up a small number of times. Its target is unknown. Whole-study findings and limits: No naive or memory phenotype could be assigned to roughly 75-95% of proliferating clones. Poor capture below about 10^-5 frequency left most alloreactive clones unmapped to unstimulated subsets. Siplizumab gave mappable alloreactive CD4+ clones an average Treg-derived fraction of approximately 69%, against around 29% in controls.

The assay was immunoSEQ multiplex PCR, and TCRdb's table has in-frame clones only and misses some. The repertoire holds fewer than 80,000 clones, with roughly 93% as singletons. This CDR3 contains 13 residues. V dropped 4 bases and J dropped 2 bases, with 7 bases sitting between them. The germline CDR1 and CDR2 sequences are MRHNA and SNTAGT. V is TRBV6-4 and J is TRBJ2-3; no clear D. The receptor's source is a human donor in good health. Sequences were obtained from CD8+ T cells sorted from blood. CDR3 sequence: CASSAQVTDTQYF. The CDR3 DNA follows: TGTGCCAGCAGTGCTCAGGTCACAGATACGCAGTATTTT.